This entry features one TCR beta chain sequence. The clone's antigen remains unknown. The record has no base qualities; no much larger clone is one base away. The data originate from a study of cytomegalovirus exposure and HLA in healthy donors (TCRdb year 2017). In terms of the full investigation: An earlier analysis of some 500 of the donors reported approximately 300 Gb of sequence data and 117 million unique TCR beta sequences from about 179 million T cells. Across 398 genotyped donors of the cohort, an average of about 240,000 unique TCR beta nucleotide sequences per donor were sequenced, and 15% to 20% of those sequences were non-productive. Rather than using new phenotypic data, the later analysis identified candidate immune exposures from TCR beta sequences and from how often those sequences occurred across donors. The study profiled the T cell repertoires of about 720 subjects by immunosequencing and related them to cytomegalovirus serostatus. Donor age, sex, ethnicity and CMV serostatus were compiled alongside the repertoire data. Among the approximately 400 genotyped donors, around 81% belonged to the genetic ancestry cluster associated with self-reported Caucasian donors. The study was designed to test whether signatures of past pathogen exposure could be identified by cataloging public T cell receptors. Typing coverage varied by locus: roughly 629-630 donors for A, B, C, DRB1 and DQB1; some 520 for DQA1; 600 to 610 for DPA1; roughly 470 for DPB1. An earlier analysis of about 600 of the donors used high-throughput TCR beta sequencing to judge whether each TCR beta V gene segment behaved as functional or pseudogenic. High-throughput TCR immunosequencing, statistical association of individual TCRs with disease status, and machine learning were combined to predict cytomegalovirus infection status. All discovery cohort repertoires had been generated using a single sequencing platform. A later genetic analysis used genome-wide SNP genotypes for about 65% of the roughly 700 donors, treating that subset as a discovery cohort. Approximately 300 gigabases of sequencing data and around 80 million unique TCR sequences made up an early release that covered roughly 670 HLA-typed donors. Besides the first cohort of some 670 subjects, a separate validation cohort made up of 120 or so different subjects was used. HLA typing covered class I and class II loci at four-digit resolution. A later analysis re-examined previously published TCR beta repertoires from 500 to 700 donors and added high-resolution HLA genotyping to investigate patterns of TCR occurrence. A handful of DR-DQ haplotypes were handled as single units for association and clustering because linkage in the cohort was strong. Study-wide findings and limitations: In a later analysis, the rate of TCR association differed among HLA loci, with DRB1 alleles having the most associated TCRs and HLA-C alleles having the fewest. A cluster of highly shared sequence variants was judged likely to be a technical artifact of the sequencing pipeline. A further reported finding was that TCR beta sequences accurately predicted the HLA-A and HLA-B alleles for most subjects in the first cohort. This cohort had only TCR beta chains sequenced, and the lack of alpha or paired-chain data limited which features could be detected. Three of the identified cytomegalovirus-associated TCR beta chains were confirmed in vitro to be specific for cytomegalovirus antigens. Compared with the approximately 720-donor mean, donors in an Asian-associated ancestry cluster had fewer N-insertions in productive TCRs, according to a later genetic analysis. An association between a missense DCLRE1C variant and V-gene and J-gene trimming of TCR beta chains was found in a later genetic analysis and replicated in an independent cohort. For the cohort, immune exposure information was limited to CMV serostatus. The authors suggested that the approach could potentially be extended to other disease states and immunological phenotypes. Broadly in line with IMGT annotations, most TCR beta V segments showed up in productive rearrangements about 87% or about 30% of the time in an earlier analysis of around 550 of the donors. Because HLA typing was missing for some donors at each locus, association tests included only the typed subset. The presence/absence analyses assumed that sequencing depth was roughly uniform across donors, and that assumption may not be true. In a later analysis, HLA-associated TCR beta chains showed more clonal expansion and lower generation probabilities than non-associated chains that were equally common. Because counts were too low, some 16 rarely observed V segments, including chromosome 9 orphons, were excluded from the earlier analysis of some 540 of the donors. According to a later analysis, most CMV-associated TCR beta chains appeared to be HLA-restricted, and the HLA associations seemed to be driven largely by CMV exposure. The classifier was reported to diagnose cytomegalovirus status with high specificity and sensitivity in both the original and validation cohorts. Across donors, most TCR sequences were observed very rarely, whereas some public TCRs were present in many individuals. Linkage disequilibrium might explain the correlated functional status among segregating V segments, but an unknown experimental factor could not be ruled out. The study listed 150 to 200 TCR beta chains as associated with cytomegalovirus. Several of the top co-occurrence clusters appeared to be linked to parvovirus B19, influenza, CMV and Epstein-Barr virus, according to a later analysis. Some IMGT-functional V segments, including TRBV6-2 and TRBV6-3, could not be distinguished by the 87-base-pair reads and were therefore excluded. Strong co-occurrence of HLA alleles, especially DR and DQ, made assigning TCR associations to individual alleles difficult. At a false discovery rate of 0.05, a later analysis linked fewer than 20,000 TCR beta sequences to specific HLA alleles.

Receptor libraries were prepared by the immunoSEQ multiplex PCR assay. For the multiplex PCR, a mixture combining 60 forward primers for TCR Vbeta segments and 13 reverse primers for TCR Jbeta segments was used. A multiplex PCR assay on genomic DNA amplified the CDR3 region of rearranged TCR beta genes. On the Illumina HiSeq System, the amplified TCR beta libraries were sequenced as 87-base-pair reads. Per the authors' processing: A later analysis tallied about 77 million unique TCR beta chains across the 700 or so repertoires, and some 10 million of those chains were shared by two or more donors. A nearest-neighbor algorithm error-corrected the raw reads and collapsed the reads into unique sequences, merging closely related sequences to remove PCR and sequencing errors. V, D and J gene segments were assigned by aligning CDR3 sequences to IMGT reference sequences. For a sequence to be retained, a match of at least six nucleotides to both a V gene segment and a J gene segment was required. Rearrangements were called productive when the CDR3 lacked stop codons and stayed in frame with V and J; all others were non-productive. CDR3 was defined according to IMGT convention as the region running from the second conserved V-encoded cysteine to the conserved J-encoded phenylalanine. The earlier analysis of about 590 of the donors excluded sequences that lacked an unambiguous match to a single V gene segment. An earlier analysis of approximately 590 of the donors classified V segments as functional when productive rearrangements were above 56.7% and as segregating when the standard deviation between donors was above 5%. A statistical classification framework was built to diagnose cytomegalovirus status from the catalog of TCR beta chain sequences. V and J gene assignment, in a later analysis, came from comparing TCR nucleotide sequences with IMGT/GENE-DB human TR gene sequences. The TCRdist pipeline was used in a later analysis to assign CDR3 sequences and most-parsimonious VDJ recombination scenarios. In a later analysis, every TCR beta chain was defined by the combination of its CDR3 amino acid sequence and its V-gene family, and reads without a unique V-gene family were dropped. As a way to deal with suspected cross-contamination and a sequencing artifact, a later analysis dropped over 550 nucleotide sequences that were highly shared and had low generation probability. In a later analysis, a clonal expansion index was calculated for each public chain from normalized within-repertoire ranks of inferred template counts. Generation probabilities in a later analysis came from a VDJ recombination model fitted to out-of-frame rearrangements, and those results were checked against IGoR. Hypergeometric tests were used in a later analysis to score TCR-TCR, TCR-HLA and TCR-CMV co-occurrence, with a repertoire-size bias correction applied to the TCR pairs. In a later analysis, false discovery rates were estimated by permuting HLA or CMV assignments 20 times. In a later analysis, co-occurring TCRs were grouped using DBSCAN, with TCRdist sequence similarity added in when clustering inside HLA-allele-positive subsets. For co-occurrence clustering, repertoires with fewer than 30,000 or more than 120,000 public chains were excluded, along with 4 to 6 repertoires with anomalous nucleotide sharing. As stored in TCRdb, this immuneACCESS dataset retains in-frame rearrangements with V and J assigned. A fraction of the clones does not appear; measured against another copy, unresolved V genes explain less than half of the discrepancy, and the remainder lacks a known reason. The D gene and trimming were derived from the DNA, and the V and J assignments and clone size from that table. This sample gives under 150,000 clones in total; about 82% of them show up just once. Of the sample, around 1.8% falls within the top ten clones.

The cohort consisted of 670 or so healthy bone marrow donors. All cohort members were sampled while nominally healthy, although unrecorded immune exposures were likely present. The donor tested CMV seropositive, placing the donor among the 290 or so seropositive members of the cohort. Every donor gave a peripheral blood sample, and the peripheral blood mononuclear cells from that sample were used for TCR beta sequencing. Genomic DNA was extracted from the blood cell samples with the Qiagen DNeasy Blood Extraction Kit. Trimming takes 1 base off V and 2 bases off J; junction bases not matched to a gene: 2. Based on the germline V gene, the CDR1 and CDR2 sequences are MNHNS and SASEGT. CDR3 length: 17 amino acids, cysteine to phenylalanine. Only the CDR3 portion is preserved as DNA: 51 bases, with reading frame beginning at the first base.

The clonotype was recovered from a female donor in good health and CMV-seropositive. The receptor chain draws on TRBV6-1 and TRBJ2-3, with 14 junctional bases fitting TRBD2. Sequenced: PBMCs. The CDR3 region has the sequence CASSEGTSGRNTDTQYF. The DNA sequence reads TGTGCCAGCAGTGAAGGGACTAGCGGGAGGAACACAGATACGCAGTATTTT.